A single sample gave rise to the 27 T cell receptor beta chains below, sequenced in a study of identical twins. From the 5' RACE reads, TCRdb called clonotypes with MiXCR, one entry per CDR3 protein. This table has about 200,000 distinct CDR3 sequences, approximately 15% appearing once. This same sample was also taken into another study, of T cells expressing NK-cell markers.

The sample was CD8+ T cells sorted from blood. The source of these receptors is a woman under 30 in good health.

V is TRBV2 and J is TRBJ1-2, with D possibly matching TRBD1 (5 bases). The CDR3 is made up of 12 amino acids. V was shortened by 5 bases and J by 8 bases, with 12 bases between the two germline ends. Germline V gene lookup returns CDR1 SNHLY and CDR2 FYNNEI. CDR3 region: CASSLPGGGYTF. DNA for the CDR3: TGTGCCAGCAGTCTCCCCGGGGGAGGCTACACCTTC.

A few counts support this clonotype. This rearrangement joins TRBV6-2 or TRBV6-3 to TRBJ2-5; 8 positions agree with TRBD2. The CDR3 has 13 amino acids. After removal of 6 bases from V and 5 bases from J, the junction contained 5 bases not matched to a gene. CDR1 MNHEY and CDR2 SVGEGT come from the germline V gene. The CDR3 region is CASSRGTRETQYF. CDR3 coding DNA: TGTGCCAGCAGCCGCGGGACTAGGGAGACCCAGTACTTC.

Ten or more counts support this clonotype. The rearrangement joins TRBV12-3 or TRBV12-4 to TRBJ2-1; D unresolved. V lost 3 bases and J 3 bases, leaving 21 bases between the germline ends. The CDR3 is 18 residues long. This chain's CDR3 is CASSFGSGVPWDYNEQFF. The CDR3 DNA sequence: TGTGCCAGCAGTTTCGGTAGTGGGGTACCTTGGGACTACAATGAGCAGTTCTTC.

The chain combines TRBV12-3 or TRBV12-4 with TRBJ2-5; perhaps TRBD2 as D (5 bases). The CDR3 is 13 residues long. V lost 8 bases, J lost 2 bases, and 12 bases lay in between. The CDR3 sequence is CASASGDQETQYF. The CDR3 DNA sequence: TGTGCCAGCGCGTCCGGGGATCAAGAGACCCAGTACTTC.

The V call is TRBV3-1, the J call TRBJ2-1, with 9 bases matching TRBD2. This CDR3 contains 15 residues. Germline trimming cut 3 bases from V and 7 bases from J; bases unmatched to any gene: 7. In germline, CDR1 is LGHDT, CDR2 YNNKEL (reference sequence). The CDR3 is CASSQRGGPVNEQFF. The CDR3 region has the DNA TGTGCCAGCAGCCAGCGGGGGGGCCCTGTAAATGAGCAGTTCTTC.

The rearrangement links TRBV27 to TRBJ2-1; D remains ambiguous. The CDR3 sequence is 16 residues long. Trimming removed 5 bases at V and 7 bases at J, with 21 bases between. Germline V gene sequence: CDR1 MNHEY, CDR2 SMNVEV (reference sequence). The CDR3 protein is CASSPIGPVLGNEQFF. CDR3 sequence (DNA): TGTGCCAGCAGTCCAATAGGTCCTGTATTAGGGAATGAGCAGTTCTTC.

This clonotype was counted a few times. V is TRBV7-8 and J is TRBJ2-3; D might be TRBD1 (5 bases). Trimming took off 0 bases at V and 2 bases at J, with 15 bases between the two ends. Germline CDR1 SGHVS, CDR2 FQNEAQ. The CDR3 consists of 17 residues. In DNA, the CDR3 is TGTGCCAGCAGCTTAGCGGATCAGGACACGATCACAGATACGCAGTATTTT. It codes for CASSLADQDTITDTQYF.

This clonotype is a singleton in its sample. The chain uses TRBV9 and TRBJ2-2; the D is unclear. This CDR3 region has 16 residues. V lost 3 bases, J lost 2 bases, and 14 bases lay in between. From germline, CDR1 is SGDLS and CDR2 YYNGEE. The CDR3 bases are TGTGCCAGCAGCGACCCTACTTATAGTAACACCGGGGAGCTGTTTTTT. It specifies CASSDPTYSNTGELFF. Full variable domain (rest looked up from reference TRBV9 and TRBJ2-2): DSGVTQTPKHLITATGQRVTLRCSPRSGDLSVYWYQQSLDQGLQFLIQYYNGEERAKGNILERFSAQQFPDLHSELNLSSLELGDSALYFCASSDPTYSNTGELFFGEGSRLTVL.

This clonotype has just a few counts. V and J are TRBV9 and TRBJ1-2; no clear D. The V end lost 7 bases, the J end lost 2 bases, and 3 bases lay between the germline ends. CDR3 length equals 10 residues. The germline gives CDR1 SGDLS, CDR2 YYNGEE. As DNA, the CDR3 is TGTGCCAGCTACAACTATGGCTACACCTTC. Its protein is CASYNYGYTF.

This clonotype appeared a few times. The genes are TRBV20-1 and TRBJ2-3; 7 positions match TRBD2. The CDR3 extends over 14 amino acids. Germline V CDR1 and CDR2: DFQATT, SNEGSKA (reference sequence). V shed 3 bases and J 1 base; nucleotides not matched to a gene: 4. CDR3 DNA: TGCAGTGCTAGTCCTAGCGGAGGCACAGATACGCAGTATTTT. Translation gives CSASPSGGTDTQYF.

The genes are TRBV24-1 and TRBJ1-2; TRBD1 matches at 10 bases. The V gene's germline CDR1 is KGHDR and CDR2 SFDVKD. The CDR3 consists of 13 residues. Trimming cost V 4 bases and J 8 bases; bases outside gene matches: 3. The CDR3 here is CATSERTGGGYTF. The CDR3 region has the DNA TGTGCCACCAGTGAGAGGACAGGGGGAGGCTACACCTTC.

The sample holds a few counts of this clonotype. The chain is built from TRBV2 and TRBJ2-1, with 11 bases that match TRBD2. CDR3 length: 17 amino acids. V gave up 3 bases and J gave up 7 bases; unmatched junction bases: 11. Per germline, CDR1 SNHLY and CDR2 FYNNEI. Written as DNA, the CDR3 is TGTGCCAGCAGTGAGTCCCCATTAGCGGGGGGGTTTAATGAGCAGTTCTTC. Amino acids: CASSESPLAGGFNEQFF.

CDR3 bases: TGTGCCAGCAGTTACTCGACTCTCAGTCTTACGGATGAGCAGTTCTTC. The encoded protein is CASSYSTLSLTDEQFF. The J gene is TRBJ2-1, the V gene TRBV6-5; D is undetermined. Trimming removed 0 bases from V and 8 bases from J, with 17 bases in between. Germline V gene lookup returns CDR1 MNHEY and CDR2 SVGAGI. The CDR3 is 16 amino acids.

The table lists this clonotype with a few counts. The chain combines TRBV7-9 with TRBJ1-2; D unclear. The CDR3 consists of 13 residues. Germline CDR1 SEHNR, CDR2 FQNEAQ (reference sequence). V shed 2 bases and J shed 11 bases, with 15 bases lying between them. CDR3 protein: CASSLLGREAYTF. Here the CDR3 DNA reads TGTGCCAGCAGCTTACTAGGAAGAGAGGCTTACACCTTC.

The gene calls are TRBV7-2 and TRBJ2-1, with 7 bases aligning to TRBD2. Germline CDR1 and CDR2: SGHTA and FQGNSA. The trim removed 2 bases at V and 5 bases at J, leaving 9 bases unmatched. This CDR3 is 16 amino acids long. The CDR3 sequence: CASSLSSGGSNNEQFF. The CDR3 coding sequence is TGTGCCAGCAGCTTATCTTCTGGCGGGAGTAACAATGAGCAGTTCTTC.

This sequence joins TRBV29-1 and TRBJ2-2, with TRBD2 as a possible D gene (5 bases). Germline CDR1 and CDR2: SQVTM and ANQGSEA. Deletions cut 7 bases from V and 4 bases from J, with 16 bases between. This CDR3 has 14 residues. The CDR3 DNA is TGCAGCGCCCCGAAGGAAGGGAGCACCGGGGAGCTGTTTTTT. Amino acid sequence: CSAPKEGSTGELFF.

This clonotype was recorded a few times. J is TRBJ2-1 and V is TRBV9; tentative D call: TRBD1 (6 bases). The CDR3 is 15 residues long. From germline, CDR1 is SGDLS and CDR2 YYNGEE. V lost 3 bases to trimming and J lost 7 bases, with 17 bases between them. CDR3 loop: CASSAIRGEGNEQFF. CDR3 in DNA: TGTGCCAGCAGCGCTATCAGGGGTGAAGGGAATGAGCAGTTCTTC.

This clonotype was observed a handful of times. The J gene is TRBJ2-1, the V gene TRBV11-2, with 7 bases matching TRBD2. CDR1 SGHAT and CDR2 FQNNGV come from the germline V gene. V was clipped by 3 bases and J by 4 bases; unmatched bases: 6. The CDR3 totals 15 residues. DNA of the CDR3: TGTGCCAGCAGCTTGATACTAGCGCCATACAATGAGCAGTTCTTC. Encoded protein: CASSLILAPYNEQFF.

This clonotype was picked up a small number of times. The chain recombines TRBV5-5 with TRBJ2-7, with D perhaps matching TRBD2 (6 bases). Per the germline V gene, CDR1 is SGHKS and CDR2 is YYEKEE (reference sequence). This CDR3 contains 13 residues. V was shortened by 2 bases and J by 3 bases, with 9 bases between the two germline ends. Here the CDR3 DNA reads TGTGCCAGCAGCTTTGCGGGAAACTACGAGCAGTACTTC. Translation gives CASSFAGNYEQYF.

This clonotype was recorded a few times. CDR3 sequence (DNA): TGTGCCAGCAGTTGGACTAGCGGGAGGGATACGCAGTATTTT. Its translation is CASSWTSGRDTQYF. The rearrangement links TRBV12-3 or TRBV12-4 to TRBJ2-3; 14 bases are a match to TRBD2. The CDR3 is made up of 14 amino acids. V was clipped by 4 bases and J by 6 bases; unmatched bases: 0.

This clonotype has a handful of counts. V is TRBV2 and J is TRBJ2-7; D perhaps matches TRBD1 (5 bases). V was pared by 1 base and J by 7 bases, with 17 bases between. CDR3 length: 15 residues. Germline V lookup: CDR1 SNHLY, CDR2 FYNNEI. The chain's CDR3 is CASSEGAGRYREQYF. The CDR3 DNA reads as TGTGCCAGCAGTGAAGGTGCAGGGCGATACCGGGAGCAGTACTTC.

The chain has TRBV9 and TRBJ2-3; D gene uncertain. The CDR3 is 13 residues long. Trimming took 3 bases from V and 1 from J, leaving 6 bases between them. The V gene's germline CDR1 is SGDLS and CDR2 YYNGEE. The CDR3 DNA sequence: TGTGCCAGCAGCGGATGGGGCACAGATACGCAGTATTTT. Protein sequence: CASSGWGTDTQYF.

This clonotype was observed a few times. The rearrangement links TRBV7-9 to TRBJ2-3; the D is unclear. CDR1 is SEHNR, CDR2 FQNEAQ, per germline (reference sequence). The length of the CDR3 is 13 residues. The V gene lost 4 bases and the J gene lost 1 base, with 6 bases spanning the gap. This CDR3 reads CASSWVGTDTQYF. In nucleotides, the CDR3 is TGTGCCAGCAGCTGGGTGGGCACAGATACGCAGTATTTT.

This chain connects TRBV13 to TRBJ1-5, with no clear D. The V end lost 4 bases, the J end lost 5 bases, and 9 bases lay between the germline ends. This CDR3 is built from 13 residues. Germline V lookup: CDR1 PRHDT, CDR2 FYEKMQ (reference sequence). CDR3 sequence: CASSSGMDQPQHF. Written as DNA, the CDR3 is TGTGCCAGCAGCTCGGGTATGGATCAGCCCCAGCATTTT.

The chain combines TRBV7-9 with TRBJ2-1; a weak D match, TRBD2 (6 bases). The CDR3 covers 13 residues. With 8 bases removed from V and 7 bases from J, the gap between germline ends came to 15 bases. Germline assignment: CDR1 SEHNR and CDR2 FQNEAQ (reference sequence). The CDR3 nucleotides are TGTGCCAGCCGCCCGGCGGGATGGAATGAGCAGTTCTTC. Amino acid sequence: CASRPAGWNEQFF. Full variable domain (outside the CDR3, taken from reference TRBV7-9 and TRBJ2-1): DTGVSQNPRHKITKRGQNVTFRCDPISEHNRLYWYRQTLGQGPEFLTYFQNEAQLEKSRLLSDRFSAERPKGSFSTLEIQRTEQGDSAMYLCASRPAGWNEQFFGPGTRLTVL.

The rearrangement uses TRBV20-1 and TRBJ2-3; no clear D gene. V was pared by 6 bases and J by 2 bases, with 21 bases between. The length of the CDR3 is 16 residues. CDR1 DFQATT and CDR2 SNEGSKA come from the germline V gene (reference sequence). The CDR3 DNA reads as TGCAGTGCCACCCGACCAGACGGCGCCCTCACAGATACGCAGTATTTT. This codes for CSATRPDGALTDTQYF.

This clonotype has more than one count but fewer than ten. The J gene is TRBJ2-1, the V gene TRBV4-3; 9 nucleotides line up with TRBD1. The CDR3 sequence is 15 residues long. V shed 8 bases and J 2 bases; nucleotides not matched to a gene: 7. The germline gives CDR1 LGHNA, CDR2 YSLEER. The DNA for the CDR3 is TGCGCCAGCCGACAGGGGGTAGGACCCTACAATGAGCAGTTCTTC. Translating gives CASRQGVGPYNEQFF.